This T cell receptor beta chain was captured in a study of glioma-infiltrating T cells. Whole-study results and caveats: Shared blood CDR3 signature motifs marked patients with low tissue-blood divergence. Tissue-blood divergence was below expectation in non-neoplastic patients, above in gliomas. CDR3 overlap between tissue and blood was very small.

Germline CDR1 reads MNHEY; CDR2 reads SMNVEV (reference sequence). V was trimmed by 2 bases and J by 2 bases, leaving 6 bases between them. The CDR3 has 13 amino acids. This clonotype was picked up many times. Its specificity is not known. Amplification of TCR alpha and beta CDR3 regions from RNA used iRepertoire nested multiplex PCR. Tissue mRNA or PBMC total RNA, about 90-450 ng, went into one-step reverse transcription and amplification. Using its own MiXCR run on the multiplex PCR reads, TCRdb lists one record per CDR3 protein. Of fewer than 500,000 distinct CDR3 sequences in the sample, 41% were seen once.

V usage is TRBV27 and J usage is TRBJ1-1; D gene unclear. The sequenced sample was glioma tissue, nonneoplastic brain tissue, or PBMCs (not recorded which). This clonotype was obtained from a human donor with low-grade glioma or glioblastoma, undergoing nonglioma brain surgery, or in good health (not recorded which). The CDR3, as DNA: TGTGCCAGCAGTTTAGCCGGAAACACTGAAGCTTTCTTT. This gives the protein CASSLAGNTEAFF.